The 30 T cell receptor beta chains below come from one sample, sequenced in a study of T-cell memory formation after mild COVID-19. TCRdb reprocessed the 5' RACE reads with MiXCR, giving one entry per CDR3 protein. The data show 5,000 or so distinct CDR3 sequences, with around 45% seen just once and 2% to 3% held by the top ten. The sample consisted of PBMCs or a T cell subset sorted from them (not recorded which). The origin of the receptors is an adult who had mild COVID-19 (a few samples of this study predate the infection). Cell type and time point are not known.

By share, this clonotype ranks as medium-sized (0.01 to 0.1%). This chain links TRBV5-1 with TRBJ1-2, with D possibly being TRBD1 (6 bases). The CDR3 covers 12 residues. The germline gives CDR1 SGHRS, CDR2 YFSETQ. V shed 1 base and J shed 8 bases, with 9 bases lying between them. CDR3 sequence reads: CASSLTGTGYTF. For the CDR3, the DNA is TGCGCCAGCAGCTTGACAGGGACCGGCTACACCTTC.

The chain combines TRBV27 with TRBJ2-3, with D possibly being TRBD2 (6 bases). The CDR3 is 14 residues long. CDR1 is MNHEY, CDR2 SMNVEV, per germline (reference sequence). V was trimmed by 6 bases and J by 0 bases, leaving 10 bases between them. The CDR3: CASRLADSTDTQYF. CDR3 DNA sequence: TGTGCCAGCAGATTAGCGGATAGCACAGATACGCAGTATTTT.

Written as DNA, the CDR3 is TGCGCCAGCAGCCAACAGCCGGTACAGATGTACGAGCAGTACTTC. Protein sequence: CASSQQPVQMYEQYF. This sequence joins TRBV4-1 and TRBJ2-7, with D unresolved. CDR3 length: 15 residues. Trimming removed 2 bases at V and 4 bases at J, with 15 bases between. The germline V gene has CDR1 MGHRA and CDR2 YSYEKL.

The chain is built from TRBV7-9 and TRBJ1-1, with TRBD1 as a possible D gene (6 bases). Germline CDR1 and CDR2: SEHNR and FQNEAQ (reference sequence). The CDR3 totals 14 residues. The germline V and J ends were trimmed by 5 bases and 8 bases, with 18 bases remaining between them. CDR3 in DNA: TGTGCCAGCAGCCCTTGGACAGCCCGAGAGGAAGCTTTCTTT. It translates to CASSPWTAREEAFF.

This clonotype is medium-sized (0.01 to 0.1%) in the sample. V usage is TRBV4-3 and J usage is TRBJ2-5; possible D gene TRBD1, 5 bases. The V gene's germline CDR1 is LGHNA and CDR2 YSLEER. This CDR3 has 14 residues. The V gene lost 1 base and the J gene lost 4 bases, with 10 bases spanning the gap. The DNA for the CDR3 is TGCGCCAGCAGCCAAGGGGGCTGGGGAGAGACCCAGTACTTC. Encoded protein: CASSQGGWGETQYF.

Sample share makes this clonotype medium-sized. This rearrangement joins TRBV6-5 to TRBJ2-7; 9 bases are a match to TRBD1. The CDR3 runs to 15 residues. J was trimmed by 3 bases and V by 0 bases; bases with no gene match: 3. Per germline, CDR1 MNHEY and CDR2 SVGAGI. CDR3 region: CASSYSGTGRYEQYF. The DNA for the CDR3 is TGTGCCAGCAGTTACTCCGGGACAGGGCGCTACGAGCAGTACTTC.

By share, this clonotype counts as medium-sized. The rearrangement joins TRBV7-3 to TRBJ2-3; 8 nucleotides line up with TRBD2. The CDR3 runs 16 residues. Germline-derived CDR1 and CDR2 are SGHTA and FQGTGA. Trimming removed 0 bases from V and 3 bases from J; junction bases left unmatched: 5. CDR3 loop: CASSLTGGAFTDTQYF. In nucleotides, the CDR3 is TGTGCCAGCAGCTTAACCGGGGGGGCCTTTACAGATACGCAGTATTTT. The full variable domain, with the rest looked up from reference TRBV7-3 and TRBJ2-3, is GAGVSQTPSNKVTEKGKYVELRCDPISGHTALYWYRQSLGQGPEFLIYFQGTGAADDSGLPNDRFFAVRPEGSVSTLKIQRTERGDSAVYLCASSLTGGAFTDTQYFGPGTRLTVL.

This clonotype is termed medium-sized. The chain joins TRBV14 to TRBJ2-2, with D uncertain. Germline assignment: CDR1 SGHDN and CDR2 FVKESK. Deletions cut 4 bases from V and 0 bases from J, with 9 bases between. The CDR3 length is 15 residues. CDR3: CASSLLQTNTGELFF. The CDR3 bases are TGTGCCAGCAGCCTATTACAAACGAACACCGGGGAGCTGTTTTTT.

Sample share makes this clonotype medium-sized. J is TRBJ1-6 and V is TRBV27; D unresolved. Germline V gives CDR1 MNHEY, CDR2 SMNVEV (reference sequence). V was shortened by 3 bases and J by 9 bases, with 9 bases between the two germline ends. The length of the CDR3 is 13 residues. Here the CDR3 reads CASSFVPASPLHF. The CDR3 nucleotides read TGTGCCAGCAGTTTTGTCCCGGCTTCACCCCTCCACTTT.

This rearrangement joins TRBV20-1 to TRBJ2-7, with a tentative D call TRBD1 (6 bases). V was trimmed by 6 bases and J by 3 bases, leaving 12 bases between them. CDR3 length equals 12 residues. Germline V gene data show CDR1 as DFQATT and CDR2 as SNEGSKA (reference sequence). The CDR3, as DNA: TGCAGTGCCCGAACAGGGAACTACGAGCAGTACGTC. The encoded protein is CSARTGNYEQYV.

CDR3 in DNA: TGTGCCAGCAGCTTATCTTCACGGGCCTCCACCGGGGAGCTGTTTTTT. Protein product: CASSLSSRASTGELFF. The chain joins TRBV11-2 to TRBJ2-2; D unclear. CDR3 length equals 16 residues. Germline V gene lookup returns CDR1 SGHAT and CDR2 FQNNGV. V shed 2 bases and J shed 4 bases, with 14 bases lying between them.

By share of the sample, this clonotype is medium-sized. The chain links TRBV11-2 to TRBJ2-3, with 8 nucleotides matching TRBD2. V lost 1 base and J lost 7; bases outside the gene matches: 4. CDR1 is SGHAT, CDR2 FQNNGV, per germline. The CDR3 consists of 14 residues. This chain's CDR3 is CASSLGLASHTQYF. The CDR3 DNA reads as TGTGCCAGCAGCTTAGGACTAGCGTCACATACGCAGTATTTT.

This clonotype is medium-sized (0.01 to 0.1%). The chain employs TRBV20-1 and TRBJ1-1; 9 bases match TRBD1. CDR1 DFQATT and CDR2 SNEGSKA come from the germline V gene (reference sequence). The CDR3 has 13 amino acids. After removal of 5 bases from V and 6 bases from J, the junction contained 7 bases not matched to a gene. In DNA form, the CDR3 reads TGCAGTGCTCCGAAAACAGGGGGCCCTGAAGCTTTCTTT. Translating gives CSAPKTGGPEAFF.

This sequence joins TRBV2 and TRBJ1-4, with D possibly being TRBD1 (6 bases). Trimming pared 4 bases from V and 6 bases from J, leaving 6 bases between. The CDR3 is 12 amino acids. Germline lookup yields CDR1 SNHLY and CDR2 FYNNEI. The CDR3 here is CASSGTDEKLFF. The CDR3 bases are TGTGCCAGCAGTGGGACAGATGAAAAACTGTTTTTT. The entire variable domain, with the rest obtained from reference TRBV2 and TRBJ1-4, is as follows: EPEVTQTPSHQVTQMGQEVILRCVPISNHLYFYWYRQILGQKVEFLVSFYNNEISEKSEIFDDQFSVERPDGSNFTLKIRSTKLEDSAMYFCASSGTDEKLFFGSGTQLSVL.

This clonotype was counted at least ten times. The chain joins TRBV12-3 or TRBV12-4 to TRBJ1-2, with D possibly being TRBD1 (6 bases). The CDR3 contains 15 residues. Trimming removed 6 bases from V and 4 bases from J, with 18 bases in between. CDR3 region: CASSSDRKPSYGYTF. In nucleotides, the CDR3 is TGTGCCAGCAGCTCCGACAGGAAACCCTCCTATGGCTACACCTTC.

The chain has TRBV3-1 and TRBJ2-7, with TRBD1 matching 12 bases. V lost 0 bases and J lost 5; bases outside the gene matches: 5. This CDR3 comprises 16 residues. Germline V gene data show CDR1 as LGHDT and CDR2 as YNNKEL (reference sequence). The CDR3 spells CASSQDPGTGGDEQYF. CDR3 bases: TGTGCCAGCAGCCAAGACCCCGGGACAGGGGGCGACGAGCAGTACTTC.

Only a few counts were recorded for this clonotype. CDR3 amino acids: CASSSSRGYEETQYF. The CDR3 DNA reads TGTGCCAGCAGCTCCAGCAGGGGGTATGAAGAGACCCAGTACTTC. V usage is TRBV7-8 and J usage is TRBJ2-5; 7 bases are a match to TRBD1. The length of the CDR3 is 15 residues. Germline values: CDR1 SGHVS, CDR2 FQNEAQ. The V and J ends lost 4 bases and 3 bases, in that order; junction bases with no gene match: 8.

This clonotype is termed medium-sized. The rearrangement links TRBV7-9 to TRBJ2-2, with unresolved D. The CDR3 contains 14 residues. CDR1 and CDR2 from the germline V gene are SEHNR and FQNEAQ (reference sequence). Trimming shortened V by 8 bases and J by 1 base, and 11 bases separated the two germline ends. CDR3 amino acids: CASLNWVNTGELFF. CDR3 coding DNA: TGTGCCAGCCTAAATTGGGTGAACACCGGGGAGCTGTTTTTT. Complete variable domain (other parts from reference TRBV7-9 and TRBJ2-2): DTGVSQNPRHKITKRGQNVTFRCDPISEHNRLYWYRQTLGQGPEFLTYFQNEAQLEKSRLLSDRFSAERPKGSFSTLEIQRTEQGDSAMYLCASLNWVNTGELFFGEGSRLTVL.

This clonotype is labeled medium-sized. This chain uses TRBV3-1 with TRBJ1-5; D is ambiguous. The CDR3 extends over 12 amino acids. The V end lost 0 bases, the J end lost 7 bases, and 4 bases lay between the germline ends. The V gene's germline CDR1 is LGHDT and CDR2 YNNKEL (reference sequence). The CDR3 sequence is CASSQDNQPQHF. In DNA, the CDR3 is TGTGCCAGCAGCCAAGATAACCAGCCCCAGCATTTT.

The chain uses TRBV2 and TRBJ2-1; TRBD2 is a possible D gene (6 bases). The CDR3 length is 15 residues. The V gene's germline CDR1 is SNHLY and CDR2 FYNNEI. V shed 3 bases and J shed 7 bases, with 16 bases lying between them. CDR3 region: CASSDIAVELNEQFF. In DNA, the CDR3 is TGTGCCAGCAGTGACATAGCGGTCGAGTTGAATGAGCAGTTCTTC.

The chain joins TRBV6-6 to TRBJ1-3, with unresolved D. The length of the CDR3 is 12 residues. Germline V gene sequence: CDR1 MNHNY, CDR2 SVGAGI (reference sequence). Trimming stripped 8 bases from V and 8 bases from J, with 13 bases between. The CDR3 DNA reads as TGTGCCAGCGTCGCGGTTTCCGACACCATATATTTT. As protein: CASVAVSDTIYF.

The chain joins TRBV11-2 to TRBJ2-5, with TRBD2 matching over 9 bases. CDR1 SGHAT and CDR2 FQNNGV come from the germline V gene. V lost 5 bases to trimming and J lost 2 bases; unmatched junction nucleotides: 3. The CDR3 is 14 amino acids. The CDR3 sequence is CASSASGVQETQYF. As DNA, the CDR3 is TGTGCCAGCAGCGCTAGCGGGGTTCAAGAGACCCAGTACTTC.

This chain uses TRBV12-3 or TRBV12-4 with TRBJ2-1; D uncertain. Trimming cost V 2 bases and J 9 bases, with 11 bases left between them. The CDR3 length is 13 residues. The CDR3 loop reads CASSLSEESEQFF. The CDR3 bases are TGTGCCAGCAGTTTATCGGAAGAGTCTGAGCAGTTCTTC.

By sample fraction, this clonotype is medium-sized. The V call is TRBV27, the J call TRBJ2-3; 7 bases agree with TRBD2. Looked up from germline, CDR1 is MNHEY and CDR2 is SMNVEV (reference sequence). V lost 2 bases, J lost 2 bases, and 7 bases stayed unmatched. The CDR3 covers 16 residues. The CDR3 sequence is CASSLMSSGNTDTQYF. CDR3 DNA: TGTGCCAGCAGTTTAATGTCTAGCGGAAACACAGATACGCAGTATTTT.

The chain joins TRBV6-2 or TRBV6-3 to TRBJ2-1, with D uncertain. Germline V CDR1 and CDR2: MNHEY, SVGEGT. The CDR3 runs 18 residues. The V end was cut by 3 bases, the J end by 3 bases, with 21 bases between. CDR3 loop: CASSYEPPGRSRYNEQFF. Here the CDR3 DNA reads TGTGCCAGCAGTTATGAGCCCCCTGGGCGGAGCCGCTACAATGAGCAGTTCTTC.

V and J are TRBV12-3 or TRBV12-4 and TRBJ2-1; D may be TRBD2 (5 bases). The CDR3 covers 13 residues. Trimming took 6 bases from V and 8 from J, leaving 14 bases between them. The CDR3 spells CASSTSREYEQFF. The CDR3 nucleotides read TGTGCCAGCAGCACGAGTCGGGAATATGAGCAGTTCTTC.

The rearrangement links TRBV7-3 to TRBJ1-1; the D is unclear. Germline V gene sequence: CDR1 SGHTA, CDR2 FQGTGA. V dropped 2 bases and J dropped 1 base, with 5 bases sitting between them. This CDR3 has 13 amino acids. As DNA, the CDR3 is TGTGCCAGCAGCTTACGCTCGAACACTGAAGCTTTCTTT. Its protein is CASSLRSNTEAFF.

The chain carries TRBV6-5 and TRBJ2-3; D not certain. Trimming shortened V by 6 bases and J by 0 bases, and 10 bases separated the two germline ends. Germline V gene lookup returns CDR1 MNHEY and CDR2 SVGAGI. CDR3 length: 14 amino acids. The CDR3 DNA reads TGTGCCAGCAGCGTCCGGCGAAGCACAGATACGCAGTATTTT. Translating gives CASSVRRSTDTQYF.

In its sample, this clonotype was seen once. The CDR3 is CASSLPQRTQETQYF. CDR3 nucleotide sequence: TGTGCCAGCAGCTTACCCCAGCGGACCCAAGAGACCCAGTACTTC. The chain couples TRBV7-9 to TRBJ2-5; tentative D call: TRBD2 (5 bases). The CDR3 extends over 15 amino acids. Germline CDR1 reads SEHNR; CDR2 reads FQNEAQ (reference sequence). V lost 2 bases and J lost 1, with 11 bases in between.

The chain is built from TRBV20-1 and TRBJ2-7; possible D gene TRBD2, 6 bases. There are 14 residues in the CDR3. CDR1 is DFQATT and CDR2 is SNEGSKA in the germline V gene (reference sequence). V was clipped by 4 bases and J by 2 bases, with 15 bases between them. CDR3 coding DNA: TGCAGTGCTATAATTAGCGGCCCTCCCTACGAGCAGTACTTC. Translating it yields CSAIISGPPYEQYF.